The 29 T cell receptor beta chains listed next were all sequenced from one sample in a study of metastatic and nonmetastatic thyroid tumors. None of the patients had undergone any treatment ahead of thyroid surgery. MiXCR was used by TCRdb to re-call the PCR reads. Among 85,000 to 100,000 clones, roughly 12% were seen once, and the ten largest hold around 11%. Sequenced input: blood. These receptors were taken from a female donor with papillary thyroid cancer or a benign thyroid nodule (not recorded which). Some clones in this sample may be carry-over from other donors' samples.

This clone was seen at least ten times. This chain connects TRBV11-1 to TRBJ2-3; 10 bases map to TRBD2. J was trimmed by 3 bases and V by 0 bases; bases with no gene match: 3. This CDR3 has 16 residues. Germline values: CDR1 SGHAT, CDR2 FQDESV (reference sequence). CDR3 amino acids: CASSLALAGGTDTQYF. The CDR3 DNA reads TGTGCCAGCAGCTTAGCCTTAGCGGGAGGAACAGATACGCAGTATTTT.

A remark on this clone: Given a much more abundant clone one base away, this may be a read error. CDR3 region: CASSHGGLETQYF. As DNA, the CDR3 is TGTGCCAGCAGCCATGGGGGGTTAGAGACCCAGTACTTC. V and J are TRBV6-1 and TRBJ2-5, with D possibly being TRBD2 (6 bases). The V gene lost 6 bases and the J gene lost 4 bases, with 12 bases spanning the gap. Germline CDR1 MNHNS, CDR2 SASEGT. The CDR3 totals 13 residues.

About this clone: This may arise from a read error, as a much more abundant clone is one base away. The rearrangement links TRBV14 to TRBJ2-5, with D possibly TRBD2 on 6 matching bases. V was shortened by 3 bases and J by 7 bases, with 6 bases between the two germline ends. This CDR3 is built from 11 residues. In germline, CDR1 is SGHDN, CDR2 FVKESK. The CDR3: CASSHGGTQYF. CDR3 sequence (DNA): TGTGCCAGCAGCCACGGGGGGACCCAGTACTTC. The entire variable domain, with the rest obtained from reference TRBV14 and TRBJ2-5, is as follows: EAGVTQFPSHSVIEKGQTVTLRCDPISGHDNLYWYRRVMGKEIKFLLHFVKESKQDESGMPNNRFLAERTGGTYSTLKVQPAELEDSGVYFCASSHGGTQYFGPGTRLLVL.

There are many counts of this clone. The chain has TRBV18 and TRBJ1-5, with no clear D. The CDR3 contains 14 residues. V lost 4 bases and J lost 3, with 10 bases in between. Germline lookup yields CDR1 KGHSH and CDR2 LQKENI. In nucleotides, the CDR3 is TGTGCCAGCTCACAATCCGGACCCAATCAGCCCCAGCATTTT. It translates to CASSQSGPNQPQHF.

This clone was seen at least ten times. The V and J genes are TRBV5-4 and TRBJ1-4; D is uncertain. Trimming took off 4 bases at V and 7 bases at J, with 5 bases between the two ends. CDR3 size: 11 residues. The germline CDR1 and CDR2 sequences are SGHNT and YYREEE (reference sequence). The CDR3: CASSLGEKLFF. CDR3 coding DNA: TGTGCCAGCAGCCTGGGTGAAAAACTGTTTTTT.

This clone appeared many times. The chain links TRBV12-3 or TRBV12-4 to TRBJ2-2; 10 bases fit TRBD2. V lost 5 bases to trimming and J lost 4 bases; unmatched junction nucleotides: 13. The CDR3 spans 18 residues. CDR3 DNA sequence: TGTGCCAGCAGTGGGGGGACAAAACTAGCGGGGTTCACCGGGGAGCTGTTTTTT. Protein: CASSGGTKLAGFTGELFF.

Many counts were recorded for this clone. The V gene is TRBV2, the J gene TRBJ1-2; D gene unclear. The CDR3 runs 12 residues. Germline CDR1 is SNHLY and CDR2 is FYNNEI. V lost 0 bases and J lost 3, with 2 bases in between. CDR3 region: CASSEADYGYTF. DNA for the CDR3: TGTGCCAGCAGTGAAGCAGACTATGGCTACACCTTC. Filled out from reference TRBV2 and TRBJ1-2, the complete variable domain reads EPEVTQTPSHQVTQMGQEVILRCVPISNHLYFYWYRQILGQKVEFLVSFYNNEISEKSEIFDDQFSVERPDGSNFTLKIRSTKLEDSAMYFCASSEADYGYTFGSGTRLTVV.

This clone was observed at least ten times. The rearrangement joins TRBV2 to TRBJ2-7; a weak D match, TRBD2 (5 bases). The germline V and J ends were trimmed by 6 bases and 4 bases, with 10 bases remaining between them. The V gene's germline CDR1 is SNHLY and CDR2 FYNNEI. The CDR3 length is 12 residues. The CDR3 spells CASRPAAYEQYF. In nucleotides, the CDR3 is TGTGCCAGCAGACCAGCGGCATACGAGCAGTACTTC.

This clone was seen many times. The V call is TRBV12-3 or TRBV12-4, the J call TRBJ1-2, with 8 bases fitting TRBD1. J lost 4 bases, V lost 0 bases, and 4 bases had no gene match. There are 15 residues in the CDR3. DNA for the CDR3: TGTGCCAGCAGTTTAGCGACAGGGGCGGGCTATGGCTACACCTTC. Translated, it gives CASSLATGAGYGYTF.

This clone was recorded at least ten times. This chain uses TRBV28 with TRBJ2-7, with D perhaps TRBD1 (6 bases). This CDR3 contains 15 residues. Germline CDR1 reads MDHEN; CDR2 reads SYDVKM. V lost 4 bases, J lost 2 bases, and 15 bases lay in between. The CDR3: CASSSEPGHPYEQYF. In DNA form, the CDR3 reads TGTGCCAGCAGTTCTGAACCGGGACATCCCTACGAGCAGTACTTC.

The chain recombines TRBV20-1 with TRBJ2-7; 7 bases fit TRBD1. There are 14 residues in the CDR3. The V segment lost 0 bases and the J segment 9 bases; nucleotides outside the gene matches: 11. Germline CDR1 DFQATT, CDR2 SNEGSKA (reference sequence). The CDR3 coding sequence is TGCAGTGCTAGAGACCCAAAGGGGGCGCTTACGCAGTACTTC. Protein: CSARDPKGALTQYF.

This clone has ten or more counts. The V and J genes are TRBV5-8 and TRBJ2-7; 8 nucleotides agree with TRBD1. Germline V CDR1 and CDR2: SGHTS, YDEGEE. CDR3 size: 15 residues. The ends lost 5 bases at V and 3 bases at J; junction bases unmatched: 10. The CDR3 here is CASSQDRDFFYEQYF. CDR3 nucleotides: TGTGCCAGCAGTCAGGACAGGGACTTCTTCTACGAGCAGTACTTC.

This clone was counted ten times or more. The chain is built from TRBV7-6 and TRBJ2-1; D is uncertain. The CDR3 is 15 amino acids. Germline V gene lookup returns CDR1 SGHVS and CDR2 FNYEAQ. Trimming left V 5 bases short and J 1 base short, with 12 bases between. The CDR3 DNA reads TGTGCCAGCAGCCTACCACTGGATTCCTACAATGAGCAGTTCTTC. Its translation: CASSLPLDSYNEQFF.

This clone was counted ten times or more. The chain is built from TRBV13 and TRBJ1-3; D unresolved. V was cut by 3 bases and J by 3 bases, with 3 bases left in between. This CDR3 has 12 residues. The V gene's germline CDR1 is PRHDT and CDR2 FYEKMQ (reference sequence). CDR3 amino acids: CASSLGGNTIYF. The DNA of the CDR3 is TGTGCCAGCAGCTTGGGTGGAAACACCATATATTTT.

This clone was observed many times. DNA for the CDR3: TGTGCCAGCAGAATCGGGGATTACAATGAGCAGTTCTTC. Encoded protein: CASRIGDYNEQFF. The J gene is TRBJ2-1, the V gene TRBV6-2 or TRBV6-3; D perhaps matches TRBD2 (5 bases). CDR3 size: 13 residues. With 6 bases removed from V and 4 bases from J, the gap between germline ends came to 10 bases. Germline values: CDR1 MNHEY, CDR2 SVGEGT.

This clone occurred many times. J is TRBJ2-3 and V is TRBV7-9, with D unclear. The CDR3 consists of 14 residues. V dropped 3 bases and J dropped 2 bases, with 9 bases sitting between them. Germline loops: CDR1 SEHNR, CDR2 FQNEAQ (reference sequence). Written as DNA, the CDR3 is TGTGCCAGCAGCTTGACGCTCTCCACAGATACGCAGTATTTT. Translated: CASSLTLSTDTQYF.

Many counts were recorded for this clone. The V gene is TRBV13, the J gene TRBJ1-3; D is unclear. CDR1 is PRHDT and CDR2 is FYEKMQ in the germline V gene (reference sequence). The CDR3 loop spans 14 amino acids. Trimming shortened V by 3 bases and J by 4 bases, and 10 bases separated the two germline ends. The CDR3 spells CASSFGSGGNTIYF. The CDR3 coding sequence is TGTGCCAGCAGCTTTGGATCAGGAGGAAACACCATATATTTT.

This clone was detected many times. V is TRBV19 and J is TRBJ1-6; no firm D call. Germline CDR1 is LNHDA and CDR2 is SQIVND (reference sequence). Deletions cut 1 base from V and 11 bases from J, with 9 bases between. The CDR3 runs to 13 residues. CDR3 protein: CASSIGPETPLHF. The CDR3 nucleotides read TGTGCCAGTAGTATAGGCCCGGAGACACCCCTCCACTTT.

A word on this clone: Lacking the conserved final phenylalanine or tryptophan, this CDR3 likely reflects a read error. V usage is TRBV11-2 and J usage is TRBJ2-1; maybe TRBD1 (5 bases). Germline assignment: CDR1 SGHAT and CDR2 FQNNGV. CDR3 length equals 15 residues. CDR3 sequence reads: CDSSSTFLGHNEQFL. The CDR3, as DNA: TGTGACAGCAGTTCCACCTTCTTGGGGCACAATGAGCAGTTCTTA.

Many counts were recorded for this clone. Other nucleotide sequences from this sample produce the same CDR3. The chain recombines TRBV27 with TRBJ1-3; D gene uncertain. V lost 4 bases, J lost 4 bases, and 8 bases lay in between. Looked up from germline, CDR1 is MNHEY and CDR2 is SMNVEV (reference sequence). CDR3 length equals 13 residues. CDR3 loop: CASSSSVGNTIYF. The CDR3 DNA sequence: TGTGCCAGCAGTTCATCGGTGGGAAACACCATATATTTT.

The sample holds many counts of this clone. V is TRBV5-1 and J is TRBJ2-7, with 8 bases aligning to TRBD1. The germline CDR1 and CDR2 sequences are SGHRS and YFSETQ. The CDR3 has 15 amino acids. With V trimmed by 2 bases and J by 5 bases, 9 bases remained unmatched. CDR3 DNA: TGCGCCAGCAGCTTTGGACAGGGAACGTTCCACGAGCAGTACTTC. This codes for CASSFGQGTFHEQYF.

This clone was seen repeatedly, ten times or more. A read error may produce the germline difference seen at one junction end. This chain uses TRBV12-3 or TRBV12-4 with TRBJ2-1, with D possibly being TRBD1 (5 bases). The CDR3 length is 12 residues. This CDR3 is CASSPLRGLALF. CDR3 DNA: TGTGCCAGCAGTCCCTTAAGGGGATTGGCGTTATTC.

This clone was recorded a few times. V gene TRBV27 combines with J gene TRBJ1-1; TRBD1 matches at 9 bases. Germline trimming cut 6 bases from V and 8 bases from J; bases unmatched to any gene: 7. The CDR3 covers 13 residues. Germline assignment: CDR1 MNHEY and CDR2 SMNVEV (reference sequence). CDR3 sequence: CASRPQGAGEAFF. The CDR3 DNA follows: TGTGCCAGCAGGCCACAGGGGGCCGGGGAAGCTTTCTTT.

As for this clone: Possible read error: a much larger clone is one base away. Within the sample, other DNA sequences also encode this same CDR3. This chain joins TRBV9 and TRBJ1-1; D gene unclear. Trimming left V 3 bases short and J 8 bases short, with 14 bases between. Germline assignment: CDR1 SGDLS and CDR2 YYNGEE. The CDR3 loop spans 13 amino acids. The CDR3, as DNA: TGTGCCAGCAGCGCACGTTCGGGGTCCGAAGCTTTCTTT. Amino acid sequence: CASSARSGSEAFF.

This clone was observed many times. The gene calls are TRBV28 and TRBJ2-1; the D call may be TRBD1 or TRBD2 (6 bases each). Germline CDR1 is MDHEN and CDR2 is SYDVKM. V was shortened by 8 bases and J by 0 bases, with 11 bases between the two germline ends. The CDR3 is made up of 14 amino acids. The DNA of the CDR3 is TGTGCCAGCGTAGGGGGGAGCTCCTACAATGAGCAGTTCTTC. This gives the protein CASVGGSSYNEQFF.

This clone was seen ten or more times. J is TRBJ2-1 and V is TRBV6-1, with TRBD2 matching 8 bases. The germline V gene has CDR1 MNHNS and CDR2 SASEGT. J lost 16 bases, V lost 0 bases, and 5 bases had no gene match. This CDR3 has 12 amino acids. The CDR3 region is CASSEAGLGQFF. The CDR3 nucleotides read TGTGCCAGCAGTGAAGCGGGACTAGGTCAATTCTTC.

This clone occurred many times. The V gene is TRBV4-3, the J gene TRBJ2-7; unclear D gene. The germline V and J ends were trimmed by 0 bases and 0 bases, with 15 bases remaining between them. The CDR3 loop spans 17 amino acids. Germline assignment: CDR1 LGHNA and CDR2 YSLEER. The CDR3 loop reads CASSQELTTPYSYEQYF. In DNA form, the CDR3 reads TGCGCCAGCAGCCAAGAACTAACGACACCGTACTCCTACGAGCAGTACTTC.

This clone was detected ten times or more. The rearrangement joins TRBV6-2 or TRBV6-3 to TRBJ2-5; tentatively, D is TRBD1 or TRBD2 (5 bases each). Germline CDR1 and CDR2: MNHEY and SVGEGT. There are 13 residues in the CDR3. Trimming shortened V by 7 bases and J by 5 bases, and 14 bases separated the two germline ends. The CDR3 is CASTKGPTETQYF. The CDR3 bases are TGTGCCAGCACTAAGGGACCGACGGAGACCCAGTACTTC.

This clone has at least ten counts. The chain couples TRBV12-3 or TRBV12-4 to TRBJ2-7, with no clear D. The V end lost 5 bases, the J end lost 4 bases, and 18 bases lay between the germline ends. The CDR3 contains 15 residues. CDR3 in amino acids: CASSPNEIARYEQYF. For the CDR3, the DNA is TGTGCCAGCAGTCCCAACGAAATCGCAAGGTACGAGCAGTACTTC.